A selection of T cell receptor beta chains follows, all from one sample in a study of lymphopenia after photon versus proton radiotherapy. Sequencing was performed with immunoSEQ multiplex PCR; in TCRdb, only in-frame clones are kept and a portion is missing. The table shows 70,000 or so clones, with roughly 88% occurring only once. The sequences come from peripheral blood, collected from a patient treated with photon-based radiotherapy. The receptors come from a woman in her 70s with pancreatic cancer. Both conserved end residues are part of each CDR3.

J,V,CDR3
TRBJ1-5,TRBV30,CAWSKTGGNQPQHF
TRBJ2-6,TRBV5-6,CASSSGQGAPGANVLTF
TRBJ2-5,TRBV18,CASSPYAPGTGGFETQYF
TRBJ2-1,TRBV2,CASSEFRTGTNEQFF
TRBJ2-7,TRBV11-3,CASSPGSGVSYEQYF
TRBJ2-7,TRBV5-1,CASSYSTPYEQYF
TRBJ2-2,TRBV11-3,CASSRSGLVNTGELFF
TRBJ1-4,TRBV2,CASRGPGRSYEKLFF
TRBJ1-1,TRBV6-1,CASSDLGGSTEAFF
TRBJ2-1,TRBV2,CASQSKRADGYNEQFF
TRBJ2-7,TRBV6-6,CASRGQASYEQYF
TRBJ2-3,TRBV28,CASSSYRGRADTQYF
TRBJ1-1,TRBV5-1,CASSAGPGMGTEAFF
TRBJ2-1,TRBV5-8,CASSPGLTSYNEQFF
TRBJ2-2,TRBV7-2,CASSYDLGWLFF
TRBJ2-2,TRBV9,CASSVTGTGELFF
TRBJ2-3,TRBV5-1,CASSSDPTSGSSDTQYF
TRBJ2-5,TRBV19,CASSGYRAGEETQYF
TRBJ2-3,TRBV6-5,CASRLGLAFDTQYF